This paragraph reports one T cell receptor beta chain. This specimen comes from a study of blood T cell repertoires in COVID-19. At the level of the study: Samples taken during acute and convalescent COVID-19 were collected in the United States, Italy and Spain. The cDNA or gDNA used as material had been derived from T cells, B-cell-depleted T cells, or PBMCs.

Clones were read by immunoSEQ multiplex PCR, and TCRdb kept only the in-frame ones, dropping some. The sample holds more than 120,000 clones, approximately 88% seen once. CDR3 size: 14 residues. The junction had 4 bases not matched to a gene; V was cut back by 2 bases and J by 4 bases. Germline-derived CDR1 and CDR2 are SGHNT and YYREEE (reference sequence). The sequence came from a human donor in a cohort sampled during active COVID-19. The rearrangement joins TRBV5-4 to TRBJ1-2, with 8 bases fitting TRBD1. The sample taken for sequencing was peripheral blood. CDR3 amino acids: CASSFRTGSYGYTF. For the CDR3, the DNA is TGTGCCAGCAGCTTCCGGACAGGGTCCTATGGCTACACCTTC.